This T cell receptor (beta chain) was documented in a study of OX40 agonist ivuxolimab in advanced cancers. Study-wide context: Partial responses occurred in three patients (one hepatocellular carcinoma, two cutaneous melanoma).

The germline gives CDR1 SGHTA, CDR2 FQGTGA. V shed 3 bases, J shed 5 bases, and the junction held 2 bases outside the gene matches. The length of the CDR3 is 14 residues. As for this clone: Its matching antigen is unknown.

Study results and caveats: On average, CD8+ T cells had more expanded clones than CD4+.

TCRdb keeps only in-frame clones here, not all; method: immunoSEQ multiplex PCR. This table has tens of thousands of clones, around 86% appearing once. The J gene is TRBJ2-3, the V gene TRBV7-3, with 10 bases aligning to TRBD2. This specimen consisted of CD4+ or CD8+ T cells sorted from blood, obtained in a trial of the OX40 agonist ivuxolimab. This TCR derives from an adult with an advanced solid tumor such as melanoma, head and neck, liver or kidney cancer. The CDR3 sequence: CASSFSGGKDTQYF. DNA for the CDR3: TGTGCCAGCAGCTTTAGCGGGGGGAAAGATACGCAGTATTTT.